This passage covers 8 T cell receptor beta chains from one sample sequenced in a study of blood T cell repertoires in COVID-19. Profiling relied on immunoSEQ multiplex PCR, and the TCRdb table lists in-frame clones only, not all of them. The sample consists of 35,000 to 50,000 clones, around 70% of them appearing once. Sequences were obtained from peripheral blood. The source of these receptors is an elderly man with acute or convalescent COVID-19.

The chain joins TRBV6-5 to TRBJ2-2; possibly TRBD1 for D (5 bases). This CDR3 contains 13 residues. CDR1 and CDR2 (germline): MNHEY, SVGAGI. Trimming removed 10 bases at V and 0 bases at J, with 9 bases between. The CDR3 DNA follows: TGTGCCACCCAGGGTACGAACACCGGGGAGCTGTTTTTT. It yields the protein CATQGTNTGELFF.

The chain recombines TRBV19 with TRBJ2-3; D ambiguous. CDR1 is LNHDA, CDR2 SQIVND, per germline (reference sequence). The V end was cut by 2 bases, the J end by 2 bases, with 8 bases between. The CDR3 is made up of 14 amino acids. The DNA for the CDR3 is TGTGCCAGTAGTATAATGGCCTCCACAGATACGCAGTATTTT. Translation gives CASSIMASTDTQYF.

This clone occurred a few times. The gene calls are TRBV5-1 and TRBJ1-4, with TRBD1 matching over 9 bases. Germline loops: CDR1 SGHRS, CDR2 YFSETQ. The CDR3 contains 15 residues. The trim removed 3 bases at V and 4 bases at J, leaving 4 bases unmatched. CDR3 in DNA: TGCGCCAGCAGCTATTCGACAGGGGGTAATGAAAAACTGTTTTTT. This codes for CASSYSTGGNEKLFF.

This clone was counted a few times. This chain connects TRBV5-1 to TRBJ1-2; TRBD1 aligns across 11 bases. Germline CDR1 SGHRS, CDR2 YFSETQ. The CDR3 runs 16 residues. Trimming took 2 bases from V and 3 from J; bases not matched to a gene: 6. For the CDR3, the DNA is TGCGCCAGCAGCTTAGGACAGGGGGCCAAAGACTATGGCTACACCTTC. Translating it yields CASSLGQGAKDYGYTF.

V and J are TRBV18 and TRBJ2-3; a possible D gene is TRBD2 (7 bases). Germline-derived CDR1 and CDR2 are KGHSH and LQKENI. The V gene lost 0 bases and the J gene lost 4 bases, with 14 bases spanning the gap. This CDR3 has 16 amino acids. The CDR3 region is CASSPPNGGHSDTQYF. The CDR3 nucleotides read TGTGCCAGCTCACCACCAAACGGGGGGCACTCAGATACGCAGTATTTT.

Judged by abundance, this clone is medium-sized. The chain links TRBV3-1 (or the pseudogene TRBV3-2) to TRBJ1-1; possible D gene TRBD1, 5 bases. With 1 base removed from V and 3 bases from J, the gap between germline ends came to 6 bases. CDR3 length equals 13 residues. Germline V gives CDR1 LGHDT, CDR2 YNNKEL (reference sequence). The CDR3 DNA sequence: TGTGCCAGCAGCCAAGGCAGGGACACTGAAGCTTTCTTT. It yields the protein CASSQGRDTEAFF.

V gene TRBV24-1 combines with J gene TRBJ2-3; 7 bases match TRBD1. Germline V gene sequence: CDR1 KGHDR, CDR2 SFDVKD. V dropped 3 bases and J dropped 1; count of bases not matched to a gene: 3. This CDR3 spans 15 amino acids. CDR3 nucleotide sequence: TGTGCCACCAGTGATCGCGGACAGGGCACAGATACGCAGTATTTT. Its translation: CATSDRGQGTDTQYF.

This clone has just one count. CDR3 sequence: CASSTGLAGSSSTDTQYF. In nucleotides, the CDR3 is TGTGCCAGCAGCACGGGACTAGCGGGGAGCTCTAGCACAGATACGCAGTATTTT. This chain uses TRBV9 with TRBJ2-3; 13 bases align to TRBD2. CDR3 length equals 18 residues. V lost 4 bases and J lost 0; bases outside the gene matches: 8. Germline V CDR1 and CDR2: SGDLS, YYNGEE.